What follows are 21 T cell receptor beta chains derived from one specimen sequenced in a study of blood T cell repertoires in COVID-19. This table comes from immunoSEQ multiplex PCR, and its TCRdb copy is limited to in-frame clones, with some not included. The profile covers 350,000 to 450,000 clones, with approximately 86% appearing a single time and just over 7% taken by the ten largest. The material sequenced was peripheral blood. The origin of the receptors is a woman between 55 and 75 years old with COVID-19, enrolled during active disease.

The rearrangement joins TRBV4-2 to TRBJ1-2; maybe TRBD1 (6 bases). Germline loops: CDR1 LGHNA, CDR2 YNFKEQ. Deletions cut 0 bases from V and 4 bases from J, with 12 bases between. CDR3 length equals 15 residues. The CDR3 DNA sequence: TGTGCCAGCAGCCAAGAGTTACAGGGAGCCTATGGCTACACCTTC. Its translation is CASSQELQGAYGYTF.

V and J are TRBV7-8 and TRBJ1-1; 7 bases line up with TRBD1. V was clipped by 6 bases and J by 4 bases; unmatched bases: 5. The CDR3 is 13 amino acids. Germline V gene sequence: CDR1 SGHVS, CDR2 FQNEAQ. The CDR3 nucleotides read TGTGCCAGCAGAAAGGCAGGGGGCACTGAAGCTTTCTTT. It yields the protein CASRKAGGTEAFF.

This clone was observed once. The chain links TRBV6-6 to TRBJ2-7, with TRBD1 as a possible D gene (5 bases). V lost 6 bases and J 0 bases, leaving 15 bases between the germline ends. The CDR3 runs to 15 residues. The germline V gene has CDR1 MNHNY and CDR2 SVGAGI (reference sequence). The CDR3 protein is CASSLGRVPSYEQYF. The CDR3 bases are TGTGCCAGCAGCCTAGGCAGGGTCCCCTCCTACGAGCAGTACTTC.

This clone has a single count. The chain uses TRBV30 and TRBJ2-1; 7 bases are a match to TRBD2. The CDR3 loop spans 15 amino acids. Trimming at V came to 5 bases and at J to 6 bases, leaving 13 bases not matched to a gene. Germline CDR1 is GTSNPN and CDR2 is SVGIG (reference sequence). CDR3 nucleotide sequence: TGTGCCTGGGGGGCCCGGGACGGGAGGATCAATGAGCAGTTCTTC. Translating gives CAWGARDGRINEQFF. The whole variable domain, filled in from reference TRBV30 and TRBJ2-1, reads SQTIHQWPATLVQPVGSPLSLECTVEGTSNPNLYWYRQAAGRGLQLLFYSVGIGQISSEVPQNLSASRPQDRQFILSSKKLLLSDSGFYLCAWGARDGRINEQFFGPGTRLTVL.

V and J are TRBV6-2 or TRBV6-3 and TRBJ2-1, with D possibly TRBD2 on 7 matching bases. V was pared by 4 bases and J by 0 bases, with 16 bases between. This CDR3 is built from 17 residues. CDR1 is MNHEY and CDR2 is SVGEGT in the germline V gene. CDR3 protein: CASSFPGGFRSYNEQFF. CDR3 nucleotide sequence: TGTGCCAGCAGTTTCCCGGGGGGCTTCCGCTCCTACAATGAGCAGTTCTTC.

The chain uses TRBV4-2 and TRBJ2-3; TRBD2 matches 12 bases. From germline, CDR1 is LGHNA and CDR2 YNFKEQ. This CDR3 is 17 amino acids long. With V trimmed by 0 bases and J by 3 bases, 4 bases remained unmatched. CDR3 protein: CASSQDLAGGMTDTQYF. CDR3 nucleotides: TGTGCCAGCAGCCAAGATCTAGCGGGGGGGATGACAGATACGCAGTATTTT.

The V gene is TRBV6-5, the J gene TRBJ1-2; 7 nucleotides agree with TRBD1. The V segment lost 6 bases and the J segment 7 bases; nucleotides outside the gene matches: 8. This CDR3 comprises 13 residues. Germline CDR1 is MNHEY and CDR2 is SVGAGI. The CDR3 protein is CASSVNRGSGYTF. The CDR3, as DNA: TGTGCCAGCAGCGTAAACAGGGGTAGTGGCTACACCTTC.

The chain links TRBV6-5 to TRBJ2-3; no clear D gene. V lost 7 bases and J lost 1, with 12 bases in between. Germline CDR1 is MNHEY and CDR2 is SVGAGI. The CDR3 loop spans 14 amino acids. The CDR3 sequence is CASKREVGTDTQYF. In DNA, the CDR3 is TGTGCCAGCAAGCGAGAGGTGGGCACAGATACGCAGTATTTT.

The chain employs TRBV12-5 and TRBJ2-2; 9 bases are shared with TRBD2. In germline, CDR1 is LGHNT, CDR2 FRNRAP. CDR3 length: 15 residues. Here the CDR3 DNA reads TGTGGCTGCCAAATAGCGGGGGCCAACACCGGGGAGCTGTTTTTT. This sequence encodes CGCQIAGANTGELFF.

J is TRBJ1-3 and V is TRBV5-1, with a tentative D call TRBD1 (6 bases). V gave up 0 bases and J gave up 3 bases, with 13 bases separating them. Germline lookup yields CDR1 SGHRS and CDR2 YFSETQ. The CDR3 loop spans 16 amino acids. CDR3 coding DNA: TGCGCCAGCAGCTTGGAGGGCAGGGGTTTTGGAAACACCATATATTTT. Translation: CASSLEGRGFGNTIYF.

V and J are TRBV5-4 and TRBJ2-1, with 12 bases that match TRBD1. The CDR3 length is 15 residues. After removal of 3 bases from V and 9 bases from J, the junction contained 7 bases not matched to a gene. The germline V gene encodes CDR1 SGHNT and CDR2 YYREEE (reference sequence). CDR3 DNA sequence: TGTGCCAGCAGCTCGGGACAGGGGGCGGCTAGTGAGCAGTTCTTC. It specifies CASSSGQGAASEQFF.

The V call is TRBV11-2, the J call TRBJ1-4, with 8 bases lining up with TRBD1. CDR3 length: 16 amino acids. The junction had 12 bases not matched to a gene; V was cut back by 4 bases and J by 8 bases. Germline V gene sequence: CDR1 SGHAT, CDR2 FQNNGV. The CDR3 spells CASSSTPGQGKEKLFF. Here the CDR3 DNA reads TGTGCCAGCAGCTCGACCCCCGGACAGGGTAAAGAAAAACTGTTTTTT.

V gene TRBV4-1 combines with J gene TRBJ1-1; perhaps TRBD1 as D (5 bases). Trimming left V 4 bases short and J 1 base short, with 13 bases between. From germline, CDR1 is MGHRA and CDR2 YSYEKL. There are 15 residues in the CDR3. The chain's CDR3 is CASSRLGGSNTEAFF. DNA for the CDR3: TGCGCCAGCAGCCGCTTGGGGGGTTCGAACACTGAAGCTTTCTTT.

The chain is built from TRBV29-1 and TRBJ1-4; 7 bases match TRBD1. The V and J ends lost 6 bases and 4 bases, in that order; junction bases with no gene match: 5. In germline, CDR1 is SQVTM, CDR2 ANQGSEA. CDR3 size: 13 residues. The DNA of the CDR3 is TGCAGCGTCCCGGGACAGATTAATGAAAAACTGTTTTTT. Translated: CSVPGQINEKLFF.

A few counts support this clone. The V and J genes are TRBV5-4 and TRBJ2-7, with 9 bases identical to TRBD1. There are 15 residues in the CDR3. Germline V CDR1 and CDR2: SGHNT, YYREEE (reference sequence). V shed 1 base, J shed 5 bases, and the junction held 7 bases outside the gene matches. In DNA, the CDR3 is TGTGCCAGCAGCTTGTGGCACAGGGGGCAGCACGAGCAGTACTTC. As protein: CASSLWHRGQHEQYF.

The table lists this clone with a count of one. CDR3 nucleotides: TGTGCCTGGAGTGTAGCGGGGACTTGGCCTGGAAACACCATATATTTT. Its translation: CAWSVAGTWPGNTIYF. This chain joins TRBV30 and TRBJ1-3, with D possibly TRBD1 on 5 matching bases. V lost 0 bases and J lost 2, with 14 bases in between. Germline V lookup: CDR1 GTSNPN, CDR2 SVGIG (reference sequence). The CDR3 consists of 16 residues.

This clone was detected only once. V gene TRBV30 combines with J gene TRBJ2-3; TRBD2 might be the D (6 bases). Germline V gives CDR1 GTSNPN, CDR2 SVGIG (reference sequence). V gave up 0 bases and J gave up 0 bases, with 10 bases separating them. The CDR3 loop spans 15 amino acids. The CDR3 nucleotides read TGTGCCTGGAGTGTAGGCGGGGCTAGCACAGATACGCAGTATTTT. It yields the protein CAWSVGGASTDTQYF.

This clone was observed once. This chain connects TRBV9 to TRBJ1-4, with TRBD1 matching over 9 bases. This CDR3 has 18 amino acids. Germline CDR1 and CDR2: SGDLS and YYNGEE. V shed 4 bases, J shed 5 bases, and the junction held 15 bases outside the gene matches. The CDR3 region has the DNA TGTGCCAGCAGCCGAAGCCCCGACAGGGGGGGCACGAATGAAAAACTGTTTTTT. Amino acid sequence: CASSRSPDRGGTNEKLFF.

The chain employs TRBV6-5 and TRBJ2-3; tentative D call: TRBD2 (5 bases). Germline CDR1 MNHEY, CDR2 SVGAGI. Trimming stripped 6 bases from V and 5 bases from J, with 18 bases between. CDR3 length: 15 amino acids. The CDR3 sequence is CASRSLSLRGDTQYF. The CDR3 DNA follows: TGTGCCAGCAGATCTCTCTCCCTTCGGGGAGATACGCAGTATTTT.

This rearrangement joins TRBV5-1 to TRBJ2-2; weak D call: TRBD1 (7 bases). The CDR3 sequence is 15 residues long. Germline V gives CDR1 SGHRS, CDR2 YFSETQ. Trimming left V 0 bases short and J 4 bases short, with 10 bases between. The DNA of the CDR3 is TGCGCCAGCAGCTTGGGACAGGGAGGCACCGGGGAGCTGTTTTTT. Its translation: CASSLGQGGTGELFF. Drawing the rest from reference TRBV5-1 and TRBJ2-2, the complete variable domain is KAGVTQTPRYLIKTRGQQVTLSCSPISGHRSVSWYQQTPGQGLQFLFEYFSETQRNKGNFPGRFSGRQFSNSRSEMNVSTLELGDSALYLCASSLGQGGTGELFFGEGSRLTVL.

The chain joins TRBV6-5 to TRBJ1-1; D is possibly TRBD1 (6 bases). With 2 bases removed from V and 5 bases from J, the gap between germline ends came to 12 bases. The CDR3 consists of 14 residues. Germline CDR1 reads MNHEY; CDR2 reads SVGAGI. In nucleotides, the CDR3 is TGTGCCAGCAGTTACGGGATCAGGGGAACTGAAGCTTTCTTT. It codes for CASSYGIRGTEAFF.